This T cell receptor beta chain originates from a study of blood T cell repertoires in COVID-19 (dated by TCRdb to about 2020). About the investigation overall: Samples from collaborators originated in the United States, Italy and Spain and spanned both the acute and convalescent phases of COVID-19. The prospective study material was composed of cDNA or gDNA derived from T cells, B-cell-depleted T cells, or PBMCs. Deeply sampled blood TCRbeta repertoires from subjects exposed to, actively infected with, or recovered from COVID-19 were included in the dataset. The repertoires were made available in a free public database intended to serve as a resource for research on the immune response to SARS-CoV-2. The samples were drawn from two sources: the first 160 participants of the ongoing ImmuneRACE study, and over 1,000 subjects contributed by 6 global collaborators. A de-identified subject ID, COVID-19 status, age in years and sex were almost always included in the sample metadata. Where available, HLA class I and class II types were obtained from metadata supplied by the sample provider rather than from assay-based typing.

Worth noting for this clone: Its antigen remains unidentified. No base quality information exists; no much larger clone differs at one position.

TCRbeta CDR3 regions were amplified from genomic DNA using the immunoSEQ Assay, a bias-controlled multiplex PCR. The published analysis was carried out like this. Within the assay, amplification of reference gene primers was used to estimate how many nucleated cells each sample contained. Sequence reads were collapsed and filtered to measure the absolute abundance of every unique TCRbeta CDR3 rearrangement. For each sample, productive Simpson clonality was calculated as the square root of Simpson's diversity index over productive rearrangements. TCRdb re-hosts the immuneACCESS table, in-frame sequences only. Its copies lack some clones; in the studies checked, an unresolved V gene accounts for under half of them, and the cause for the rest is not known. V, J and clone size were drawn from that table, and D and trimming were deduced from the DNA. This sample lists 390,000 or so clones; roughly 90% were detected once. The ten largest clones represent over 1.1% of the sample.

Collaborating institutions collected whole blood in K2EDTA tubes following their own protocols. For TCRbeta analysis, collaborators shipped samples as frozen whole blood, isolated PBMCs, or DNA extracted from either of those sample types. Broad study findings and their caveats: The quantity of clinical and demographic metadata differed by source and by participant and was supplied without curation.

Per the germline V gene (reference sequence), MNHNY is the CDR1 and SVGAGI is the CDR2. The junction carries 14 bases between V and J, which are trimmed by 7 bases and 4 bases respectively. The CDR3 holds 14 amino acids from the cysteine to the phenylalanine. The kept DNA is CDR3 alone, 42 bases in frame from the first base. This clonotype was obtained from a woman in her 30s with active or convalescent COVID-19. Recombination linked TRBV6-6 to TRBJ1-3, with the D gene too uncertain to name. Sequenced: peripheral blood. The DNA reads TGTGCCAGCACCTACCGGGGATCGGGAAACACCATATATTTT. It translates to CASTYRGSGNTIYF.